These 29 T cell receptor beta chains were all obtained from the same sample, sequenced in a study of patients and donors after allogeneic stem cell transplantation. Each CDR3 protein gets one entry after TCRdb re-called the RT-PCR reads with MiXCR. In the table there are about 200,000 distinct CDR3 sequences, roughly 40% of which are singletons. Sequencing used blood, either unsorted or a sorted T cell fraction (not recorded which). The receptors were sampled from a human donor who was either an allogeneic HSCT recipient or a stem cell or donor lymphocyte infusion donor (not recorded which). It is not recorded whose cells these are; they may come from a transplant donor.

The genes are TRBV30 and TRBJ2-3; the D is unclear. CDR3 length: 14 residues. The V and J ends lost 0 bases and 3 bases respectively, with 10 bases between them. Germline V CDR1 and CDR2: GTSNPN, SVGIG (reference sequence). The CDR3 reads CAWSVSLGTDTQYF. The DNA for the CDR3 is TGTGCCTGGAGTGTATCTCTCGGGACAGATACGCAGTATTTT.

The V and J genes are TRBV12-3 or TRBV12-4 and TRBJ2-5; 15 nucleotides align to TRBD2. The V segment lost 5 bases and the J segment 5 bases; nucleotides outside the gene matches: 9. The CDR3 has 17 amino acids. CDR3 sequence reads: CASSAGLAGGPIETQYF. The CDR3 region has the DNA TGTGCCAGCAGTGCAGGACTAGCGGGAGGGCCAATCGAGACCCAGTACTTC.

CDR3 sequence: CSARDLPRGSLYEQYF. Written as DNA, the CDR3 is TGCAGTGCTAGAGACCTTCCCCGGGGATCCCTCTATGAGCAGTACTTC. V usage is TRBV20-1 and J usage is TRBJ2-7, with D maybe TRBD2 (5 bases). The germline gives CDR1 DFQATT, CDR2 SNEGSKA (reference sequence). V gave up 0 bases and J gave up 7 bases, with 22 bases separating them. The CDR3 runs 16 residues.

This clonotype has a handful of counts. V is TRBV7-2 and J is TRBJ1-5; a possible D gene is TRBD1 (6 bases). Germline CDR1 reads SGHTA; CDR2 reads FQGNSA. This CDR3 spans 15 amino acids. V lost 1 base to trimming and J lost 7 bases, with 14 bases between them. The CDR3 nucleotides read TGTGCCAGCAGCTTAGAAGTATCGGGGGCGCAGCCCCAGCATTTT. Translated: CASSLEVSGAQPQHF.

The chain's CDR3 is CASSPDSSYEQYF. CDR3 DNA sequence: TGTGCCAGCAGTCCAGACAGCTCCTACGAGCAGTACTTC. The chain couples TRBV2 to TRBJ2-7; tentative D call: TRBD1 (5 bases). This CDR3 has 13 residues. V was cut by 5 bases and J by 0 bases, with 8 bases left in between. Germline V gives CDR1 SNHLY, CDR2 FYNNEI.

This clonotype was found a few times. This sequence joins TRBV19 and TRBJ1-5; TRBD1 agrees at 7 bases. This CDR3 contains 15 residues. Germline assignment: CDR1 LNHDA and CDR2 SQIVND (reference sequence). With 6 bases clipped from V and 2 bases from J, the junction kept 7 bases outside the gene matches. CDR3 sequence: CASRATGTGNQPQHF. The CDR3 bases are TGTGCCAGTAGGGCGACAGGGACTGGCAATCAGCCCCAGCATTTT.

This rearrangement joins TRBV12-3 or TRBV12-4 to TRBJ2-5; 7 positions match TRBD1. Losses at the gene ends were 3 bases for V and 1 base for J; bases not matched to a gene: 5. The CDR3 contains 15 residues. CDR3 in DNA: TGTGCCAGCAGTTTCGAGCCAGGGGGCCAAGAGACCCAGTACTTC. Its translation is CASSFEPGGQETQYF.

V is TRBV2 and J is TRBJ2-1; TRBD1 is a possible D gene (7 bases). Trimming took 7 bases from V and 4 from J, leaving 20 bases between them. The V gene's germline CDR1 is SNHLY and CDR2 FYNNEI. The CDR3 sequence is 16 residues long. CDR3 amino acids: CASNYRGAGSYNEQFF. CDR3 in DNA: TGTGCCAGCAATTACAGGGGAGCGGGCTCTTACAATGAGCAGTTCTTC.

In its sample, this clonotype was seen a few times. CDR3 region: CASSPEASGTDTQYF. CDR3 sequence (DNA): TGTGCCAGCAGCCCGGAGGCTAGCGGCACAGATACGCAGTATTTT. This chain joins TRBV3-1 and TRBJ2-3; possible D gene TRBD2, 6 bases. V was cut by 4 bases and J by 1 base, with 12 bases left in between. Germline V gives CDR1 LGHDT, CDR2 YNNKEL (reference sequence). The CDR3 consists of 15 residues.

V usage is TRBV11-1 and J usage is TRBJ2-3; D may be TRBD1 (6 bases). In germline, CDR1 is SGHAT, CDR2 FQDESV (reference sequence). Deletions cut 5 bases from V and 4 bases from J, with 19 bases between. This CDR3 has 16 residues. The CDR3 DNA is TGTGCCAGCAGCCTAAAAACATCAGGGGTGGCAGATACGCAGTATTTT. Protein product: CASSLKTSGVADTQYF.

The chain recombines TRBV18 with TRBJ2-3, with D unresolved. CDR1 and CDR2 from the germline V gene are KGHSH and LQKENI. The length of the CDR3 is 12 residues. Between the trimmed V and J ends, which lost 6 bases and 5 bases, there was a span of 9 bases. The CDR3 DNA reads as TGTGCCAGCTCCCCGGATGGAGATACGCAGTATTTT. Amino acid sequence: CASSPDGDTQYF.

The rearrangement uses TRBV5-1 and TRBJ1-2; maybe TRBD1 (5 bases). The CDR3 spans 12 residues. V gave up 7 bases and J gave up 8 bases, with 15 bases separating them. Germline values: CDR1 SGHRS, CDR2 YFSETQ. The CDR3 nucleotides are TGCGCCAGCTCCACGGGGGAGGGCGGCTACACCTTC. Translated, it gives CASSTGEGGYTF.

This chain joins TRBV5-6 and TRBJ2-2, with D unresolved. CDR1 and CDR2 (germline): SGHDT, YYEEEE. The V end was cut by 0 bases, the J end by 9 bases, with 6 bases between. The CDR3 runs 12 residues. The CDR3, as DNA: TGTGCCAGCAGCTTGGGGAGTAGGGAGCTGTTTTTT. Translating it yields CASSLGSRELFF.

This clonotype was detected only a few times. The chain is built from TRBV14 and TRBJ1-1; D gene ambiguous. The CDR3 runs to 13 residues. From germline, CDR1 is SGHDN and CDR2 FVKESK. V lost 0 bases, J lost 6 bases, and 8 bases lay in between. The CDR3 coding sequence is TGTGCCAGCAGCCAAGATCTTGGGTCTGAAGCTTTCTTT. This gives the protein CASSQDLGSEAFF.

This clonotype appeared a single time. CDR3 nucleotides: TGTGCCAGCAGTTCGATTATGACCAGACTAGGGGGTGACAATGAGCAGTTCTTC. This encodes CASSSIMTRLGGDNEQFF. The chain joins TRBV12-3 or TRBV12-4 to TRBJ2-1, with D tentatively TRBD1 or TRBD2 (6 bases each). The CDR3 has 18 residues. The germline V and J ends were trimmed by 4 bases and 5 bases, with 24 bases remaining between them.

V and J are TRBV12-3 or TRBV12-4 and TRBJ2-7; TRBD2 is a possible D gene (6 bases). The CDR3 contains 14 residues. V shed 1 base and J shed 0 bases, with 7 bases lying between them. The CDR3: CASSLDGGSYEQYF. CDR3 nucleotide sequence: TGTGCCAGCAGTTTAGACGGGGGCTCCTACGAGCAGTACTTC.

The V and J genes are TRBV18 and TRBJ2-7; TRBD1 matches 7 bases. This CDR3 region has 17 residues. CDR1 and CDR2 (germline): KGHSH, LQKENI. The ends lost 3 bases at V and 0 bases at J; junction bases unmatched: 11. In DNA form, the CDR3 reads TGTGCCAGCTCACCGGGGATGACAGGGTTTTTCTCCTACGAGCAGTACTTC. This codes for CASSPGMTGFFSYEQYF. Drawing the rest from reference TRBV18 and TRBJ2-7, the complete variable domain is NAGVMQNPRHLVRRRGQEARLRCSPMKGHSHVYWYRQLPEEGLKFMVYLQKENIIDESGMPKERFSAEFPKEGPSILRIQQVVRGDSAAYFCASSPGMTGFFSYEQYFGPGTRLTVT.

The rearrangement uses TRBV3-1 and TRBJ2-1; the match to TRBD2 covers 8 bases. V lost 4 bases and J lost 1; bases outside the gene matches: 6. From germline, CDR1 is LGHDT and CDR2 YNNKEL (reference sequence). The CDR3 has 16 amino acids. CDR3 loop: CASSPRAGGSYNEQFF. Written as DNA, the CDR3 is TGTGCCAGCAGCCCTAGGGCGGGGGGTTCCTACAATGAGCAGTTCTTC.

The V and J genes are TRBV5-6 and TRBJ1-1; TRBD1 might be the D (5 bases). Trimming took 4 bases from V and 1 from J, leaving 11 bases between them. The CDR3 length is 14 residues. Germline CDR1 SGHDT, CDR2 YYEEEE. For the CDR3, the DNA is TGTGCCAGCAGCCCGCAGGGTCGGAACACTGAAGCTTTCTTT. As protein: CASSPQGRNTEAFF.

This clonotype was seen a single time. The chain joins TRBV29-1 to TRBJ2-7; D may be TRBD1 (6 bases). The V end was cut by 6 bases, the J end by 1 base, with 10 bases between. The CDR3 extends over 12 amino acids. Per the germline V gene, CDR1 is SQVTM and CDR2 is ANQGSEA. In DNA, the CDR3 is TGCAGCGTAACCGGGACATCCTACGAGCAGTACTTC. This translates into CSVTGTSYEQYF.

The chain is built from TRBV6-2 or TRBV6-3 and TRBJ2-7; TRBD2 agrees at 7 bases. The CDR3 is 15 amino acids. Germline values: CDR1 MNHEY, CDR2 SVGEGT. The V and J ends lost 7 bases and 6 bases, in that order; junction bases with no gene match: 15. The CDR3 DNA is TGTGCCAGCAAACAACCGGGACTAAACTTGCTCGAGCAGTACTTC. Its translation: CASKQPGLNLLEQYF.

This clonotype was observed a few times. This sequence joins TRBV12-3 or TRBV12-4 and TRBJ1-5, with 7 bases aligning to TRBD1. The CDR3 consists of 15 residues. V was pared by 6 bases and J by 1 base, with 6 bases of the junction left unmatched. The DNA of the CDR3 is TGTGCCAGCAGCTTCAGGGGGGGAAGCAATCAGCCCCAGCATTTT. Translation: CASSFRGGSNQPQHF.

The rearrangement links TRBV6-1 to TRBJ2-3, with 7 bases lining up with TRBD1. CDR3 length: 14 residues. The V and J ends lost 6 bases and 2 bases, in that order; junction bases with no gene match: 5. CDR1 and CDR2 from the germline V gene are MNHNS and SASEGT. The CDR3 bases are TGTGCCAGCAGGGCGACAGGGAACACAGATACGCAGTATTTT. Its translation: CASRATGNTDTQYF.

The chain carries TRBV6-2 or TRBV6-3 and TRBJ2-7, with 11 bases lining up with TRBD2. The CDR3 extends over 14 amino acids. J gave up 3 bases and V 6 bases, and 4 bases lay outside the gene matches. CDR1 and CDR2 from the germline V gene are MNHEY and SVGEGT. The chain's CDR3 is CASRTSGILYEQYF. The CDR3 DNA reads TGTGCCAGCAGGACTAGCGGGATACTCTACGAGCAGTACTTC.

The rearrangement links TRBV6-5 to TRBJ2-5; a weak D match, TRBD2 (5 bases). The germline CDR1 and CDR2 sequences are MNHEY and SVGAGI. The CDR3 contains 16 residues. Trimming shortened V by 2 bases and J by 3 bases, and 16 bases separated the two germline ends. This CDR3 is CASSYMSGISKETQYF. The CDR3 DNA reads TGTGCCAGCAGTTACATGTCGGGGATTTCAAAAGAGACCCAGTACTTC.

The chain has TRBV12-3 or TRBV12-4 and TRBJ1-2, with 8 bases aligning to TRBD1. The CDR3 has 13 amino acids. V was clipped by 3 bases and J by 6 bases; unmatched bases: 3. CDR3 coding DNA: TGTGCCAGCAGTTTGACAGGGGACGATGGCTACACCTTC. This codes for CASSLTGDDGYTF.

V is TRBV29-1 and J is TRBJ1-2; tentatively, D is TRBD1 (5 bases). Trimming shortened V by 3 bases and J by 6 bases, and 11 bases separated the two germline ends. Germline V gene sequence: CDR1 SQVTM, CDR2 ANQGSEA. The CDR3 contains 12 residues. The CDR3 DNA reads TGCAGCGTTGAGGGGCCGCTAGATGGCTACACCTTC. Translating it yields CSVEGPLDGYTF.

The rearrangement uses TRBV4-3 and TRBJ1-2, with unresolved D. V gave up 1 base and J gave up 7 bases, with 19 bases separating them. The CDR3 is 16 residues long. The germline CDR1 and CDR2 sequences are LGHNA and YSLEER. This CDR3 reads CASSQARPLSVGGYTF. The DNA of the CDR3 is TGCGCCAGCAGCCAAGCTCGACCGTTGTCAGTTGGTGGCTACACCTTC.

This clonotype was counted only a few times. The chain couples TRBV5-8 to TRBJ1-1; the D is unclear. This CDR3 contains 15 residues. Germline values: CDR1 SGHTS, CDR2 YDEGEE. V lost 1 base to trimming and J lost 2 bases, with 12 bases between them. CDR3 in amino acids: CASSLYPLENTEAFF. In nucleotides, the CDR3 is TGTGCCAGCAGCTTGTATCCCTTGGAAAACACTGAAGCTTTCTTT.